This TCR beta chain is drawn from a study of blood T cell repertoires in COVID-19. About the study: Samples taken during acute and convalescent COVID-19 were collected in the United States, Italy and Spain. The cDNA or gDNA used as material had been derived from T cells, B-cell-depleted T cells, or PBMCs.

From germline, CDR1 is GTSNPN and CDR2 SVGIG (reference sequence). The V gene end was trimmed by 1 base and the J gene end by 6 bases; junction bases not matched to a gene: 8. The CDR3 has 14 residues. As handled by the study authors: Reference gene primer amplification gave estimated nucleated cell counts. The data were produced by immunoSEQ multiplex PCR, yet TCRdb's version contains in-frame clones alone and is incomplete. The DNA was the basis for D and trimming; V, J and clone size are from that table. This table holds about 160,000 clones, about 91% found once. This clonotype was sampled from a woman aged 55 to 70 who had recovered from COVID-19. The material sequenced was peripheral blood. The genes are TRBV30 and TRBJ1-1; 7 bases agree with TRBD1. DNA of the CDR3: TGTGCCTGGAGTGGACGACAGGGACTGCCTGAAGCTTTCTTT. Protein sequence: CAWSGRQGLPEAFF.